This TCR beta chain is drawn from a study of control samples from healthy donors and cancer patients. CDR1 is SGHNT and CDR2 is YYREEE in the germline V gene (reference sequence). Trimming cost V 4 bases and J 0 bases; bases outside gene matches: 4. The CDR3 consists of 14 residues. TCRdb's table, derived via immunoSEQ multiplex PCR, lists solely in-frame clones and lacks some. The data contain 110,000 to 150,000 clones, about nine tenths of them singletons. The J gene is TRBJ2-7, the V gene TRBV5-4, with 7 bases lining up with TRBD1. The clonotype was recovered from a man younger than 45 in good health. What was sequenced was blood. CDR3 residues: CASSTYRGSYEQYF. The DNA for the CDR3 is TGTGCCAGCAGCACATACAGGGGCTCCTACGAGCAGTACTTC.